This TCR beta chain was identified during a study of cytotoxic CD8 clonotypes in ibrutinib-treated CLL. Study at large: Across samples, productive templates numbered more than 200,000 and productive rearrangements reached over 90,000 on average.

Findings and caveats of the study: Clonality rose at ibrutinib response and fell back toward baseline at progression. Exceeding age-matched healthy donors, baseline clonality also tracked the counts of circulating CD8+ T cells.

Only a few counts were recorded for this clone. Its specificity is not known. Produced via immunoSEQ multiplex PCR; TCRdb's table is partial and in-frame only. The repertoire holds around 160,000 clones, with approximately 91% as singletons. The CDR3 loop spans 13 amino acids. Trimming shortened V by 7 bases and J by 1 base, and 10 bases separated the two germline ends. CDR1 SNHLY and CDR2 FYNNEI come from the germline V gene. The chain carries TRBV2 and TRBJ1-2; the D gene is possibly TRBD1 (6 bases). The origin of this receptor is a human donor with chronic lymphocytic leukemia. Sequencing was performed on PBMCs, taken at disease progression, from a patient treated with ibrutinib. The CDR3 region has the DNA TGTGCCAGCAACCTGGACAGTAACTATGGCTACACCTTC. Residues: CASNLDSNYGYTF.